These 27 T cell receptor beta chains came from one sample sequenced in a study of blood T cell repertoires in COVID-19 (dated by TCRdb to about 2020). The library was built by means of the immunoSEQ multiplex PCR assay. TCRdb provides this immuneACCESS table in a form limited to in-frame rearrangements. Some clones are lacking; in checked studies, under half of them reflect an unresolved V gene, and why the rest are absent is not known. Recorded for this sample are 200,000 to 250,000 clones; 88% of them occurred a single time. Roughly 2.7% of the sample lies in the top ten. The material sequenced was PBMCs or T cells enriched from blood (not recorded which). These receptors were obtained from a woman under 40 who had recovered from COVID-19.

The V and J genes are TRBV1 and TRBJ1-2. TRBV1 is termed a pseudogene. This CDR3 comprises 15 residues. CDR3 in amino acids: CTSSQGEGLERGYTF. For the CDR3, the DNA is TGCACCAGCAGCCAAGGTGAGGGTCTTGAACGCGGCTACACCTTC.

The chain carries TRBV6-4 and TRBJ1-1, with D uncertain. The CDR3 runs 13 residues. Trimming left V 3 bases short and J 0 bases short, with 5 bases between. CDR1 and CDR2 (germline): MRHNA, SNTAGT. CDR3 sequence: CASSDQVNTEAFF. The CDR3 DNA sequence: TGTGCCAGCAGTGATCAGGTGAACACTGAAGCTTTCTTT.

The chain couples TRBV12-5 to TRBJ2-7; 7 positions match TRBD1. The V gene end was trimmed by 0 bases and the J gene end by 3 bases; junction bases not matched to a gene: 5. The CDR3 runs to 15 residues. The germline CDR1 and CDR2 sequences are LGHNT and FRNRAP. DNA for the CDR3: TGTGCTAGTGGTTTGGTTCCGGGACAGATCTACGAGCAGTACTTC. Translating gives CASGLVPGQIYEQYF. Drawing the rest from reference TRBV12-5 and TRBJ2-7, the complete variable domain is DARVTQTPRHKVTEMGQEVTMRCQPILGHNTVFWYRQTMMQGLELLAYFRNRAPLDDSGMPKDRFSAEMPDATLATLKIQPSEPRDSAVYFCASGLVPGQIYEQYFGPGTRLTVT.

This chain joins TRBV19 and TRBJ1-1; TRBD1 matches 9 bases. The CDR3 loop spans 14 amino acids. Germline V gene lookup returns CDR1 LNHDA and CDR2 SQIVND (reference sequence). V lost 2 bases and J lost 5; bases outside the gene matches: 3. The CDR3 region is CASSITGGLTEAFF. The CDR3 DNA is TGTGCCAGTAGTATAACAGGGGGCTTAACTGAAGCTTTCTTT.

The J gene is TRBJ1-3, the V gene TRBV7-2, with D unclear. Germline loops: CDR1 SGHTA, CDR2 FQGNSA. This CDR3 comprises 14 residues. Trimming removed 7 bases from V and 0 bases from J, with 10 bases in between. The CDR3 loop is CASNSIISGNTIYF. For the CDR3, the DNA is TGTGCCAGCAACTCTATAATCTCTGGAAACACCATATATTTT.

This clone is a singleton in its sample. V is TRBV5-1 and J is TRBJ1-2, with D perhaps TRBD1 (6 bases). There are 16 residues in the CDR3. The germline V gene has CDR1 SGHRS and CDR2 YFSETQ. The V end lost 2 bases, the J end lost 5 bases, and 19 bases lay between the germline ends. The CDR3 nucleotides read TGCGCCAGCAGCTTTGGGCAGGGGTCTACTGATTATGGCTACACCTTC. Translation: CASSFGQGSTDYGYTF.

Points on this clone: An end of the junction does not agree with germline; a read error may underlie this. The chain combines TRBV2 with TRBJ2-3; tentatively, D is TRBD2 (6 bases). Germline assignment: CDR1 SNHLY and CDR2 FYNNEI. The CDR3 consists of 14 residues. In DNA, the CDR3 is TGTGCCAGGAGTGTAGGTAGCGGTGCAGATACGCAGTATTTT. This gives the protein CARSVGSGADTQYF. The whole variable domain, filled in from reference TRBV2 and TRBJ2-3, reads EPEVTQTPSHQVTQMGQEVILRCVPISNHLYFYWYRQILGQKVEFLVSFYNNEISEKSEIFDDQFSVERPDGSNFTLKIRSTKLEDSAMYFCARSVGSGADTQYFGPGTRLTVL.

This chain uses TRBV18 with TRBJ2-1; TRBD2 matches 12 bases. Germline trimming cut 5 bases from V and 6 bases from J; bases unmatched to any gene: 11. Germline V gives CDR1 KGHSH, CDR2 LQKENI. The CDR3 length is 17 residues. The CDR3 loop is CASSVTSGGSKSNEQFF. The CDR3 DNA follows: TGTGCCAGCTCAGTGACTAGCGGGGGCTCTAAGTCCAATGAGCAGTTCTTC.

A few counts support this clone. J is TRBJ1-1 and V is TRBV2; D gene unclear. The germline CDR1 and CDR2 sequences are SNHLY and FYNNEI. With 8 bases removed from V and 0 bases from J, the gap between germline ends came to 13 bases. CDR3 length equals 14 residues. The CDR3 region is CASLPLGMNTEAFF. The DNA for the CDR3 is TGTGCCAGCTTGCCACTAGGAATGAACACTGAAGCTTTCTTT. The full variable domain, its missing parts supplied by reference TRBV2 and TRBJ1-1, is EPEVTQTPSHQVTQMGQEVILRCVPISNHLYFYWYRQILGQKVEFLVSFYNNEISEKSEIFDDQFSVERPDGSNFTLKIRSTKLEDSAMYFCASLPLGMNTEAFFGQGTRLTVV.

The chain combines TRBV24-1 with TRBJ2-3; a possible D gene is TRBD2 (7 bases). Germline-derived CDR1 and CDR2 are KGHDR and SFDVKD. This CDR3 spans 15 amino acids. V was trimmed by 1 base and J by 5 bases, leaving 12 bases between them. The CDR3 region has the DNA TGTGCCACCAGTGATTTTGAGGGGGGGCAAGATACGCAGTATTTT. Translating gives CATSDFEGGQDTQYF.

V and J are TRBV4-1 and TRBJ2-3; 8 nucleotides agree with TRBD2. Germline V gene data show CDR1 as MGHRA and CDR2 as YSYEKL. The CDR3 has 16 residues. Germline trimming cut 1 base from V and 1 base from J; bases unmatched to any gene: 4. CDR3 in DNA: TGCGCCAGCAGCCAAGCGTCACTAGCGGGCACAGATACGCAGTATTTT. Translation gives CASSQASLAGTDTQYF.

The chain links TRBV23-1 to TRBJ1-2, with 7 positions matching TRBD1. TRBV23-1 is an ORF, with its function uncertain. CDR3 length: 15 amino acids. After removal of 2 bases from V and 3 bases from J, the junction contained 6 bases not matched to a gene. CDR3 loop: CASSQKQTGYYGYTF. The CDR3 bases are TGCGCCAGCAGTCAAAAACAGACAGGGTACTATGGCTACACCTTC.

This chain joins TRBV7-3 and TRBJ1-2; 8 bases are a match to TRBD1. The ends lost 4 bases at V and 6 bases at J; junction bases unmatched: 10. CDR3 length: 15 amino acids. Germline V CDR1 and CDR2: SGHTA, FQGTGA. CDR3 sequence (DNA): TGTGCCAGCAGCTCGCAGCCAGGACAGGGCGATGGCTACACCTTC. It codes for CASSSQPGQGDGYTF.

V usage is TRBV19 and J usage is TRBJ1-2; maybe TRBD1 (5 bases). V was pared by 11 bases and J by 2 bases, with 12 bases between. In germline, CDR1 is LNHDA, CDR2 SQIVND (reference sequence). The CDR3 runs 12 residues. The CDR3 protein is CASGRANYGYTF. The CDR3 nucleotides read TGTGCCTCAGGCAGGGCCAACTATGGCTACACCTTC.

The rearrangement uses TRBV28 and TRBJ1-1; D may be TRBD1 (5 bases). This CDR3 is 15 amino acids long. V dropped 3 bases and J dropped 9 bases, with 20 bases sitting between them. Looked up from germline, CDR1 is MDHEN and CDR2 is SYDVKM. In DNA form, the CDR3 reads TGTGCCAGCAGTTTGACGGGGGAGGCCCGCACAAAAGCTTTCTTT. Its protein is CASSLTGEARTKAFF.

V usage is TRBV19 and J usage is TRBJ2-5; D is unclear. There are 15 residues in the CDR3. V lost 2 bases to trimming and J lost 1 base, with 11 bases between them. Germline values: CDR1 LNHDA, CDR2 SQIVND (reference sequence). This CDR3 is CASSIRMAGQETQYF. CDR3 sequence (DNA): TGTGCCAGTAGTATAAGGATGGCAGGCCAAGAGACCCAGTACTTC. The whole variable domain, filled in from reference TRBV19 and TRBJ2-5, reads DGGITQSPKYLFRKEGQNVTLSCEQNLNHDAMYWYRQDPGQGLRLIYYSQIVNDFQKGDIAEGYSVSREKKESFPLTVTSAQKNPTAFYLCASSIRMAGQETQYFGPGTRLLVL.

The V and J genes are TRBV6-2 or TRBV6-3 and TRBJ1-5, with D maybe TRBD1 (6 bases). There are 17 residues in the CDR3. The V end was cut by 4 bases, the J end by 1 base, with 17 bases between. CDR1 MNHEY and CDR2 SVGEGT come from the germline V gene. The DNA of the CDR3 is TGTGCCAGCAGTTTGGGGGCAGGGTTAGGGAGCAATCAGCCCCAGCATTTT. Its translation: CASSLGAGLGSNQPQHF.

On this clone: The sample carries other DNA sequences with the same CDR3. The CDR3 bases are TGCGCCAGCAGCCAAGAGAGGTCGTCCTACGAGCAGTACTTC. Translated, it gives CASSQERSSYEQYF. The chain is built from TRBV4-3 and TRBJ2-7; D unclear. This CDR3 comprises 14 residues. Germline-derived CDR1 and CDR2 are LGHNA and YSLEER. V was clipped by 0 bases and J by 1 base, with 7 bases between them.

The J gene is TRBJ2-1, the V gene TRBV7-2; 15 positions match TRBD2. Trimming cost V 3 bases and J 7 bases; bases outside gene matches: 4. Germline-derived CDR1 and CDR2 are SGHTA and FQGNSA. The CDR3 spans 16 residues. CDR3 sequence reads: CASSFPGLAGGNEQFF. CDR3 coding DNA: TGTGCCAGCAGCTTTCCGGGACTAGCGGGGGGTAATGAGCAGTTCTTC.

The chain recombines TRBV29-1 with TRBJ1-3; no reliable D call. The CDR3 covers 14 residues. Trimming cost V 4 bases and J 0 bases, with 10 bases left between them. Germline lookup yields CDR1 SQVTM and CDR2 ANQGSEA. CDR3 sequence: CSVGVGYSGNTIYF. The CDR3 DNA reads TGCAGCGTTGGAGTCGGGTACTCTGGAAACACCATATATTTT.

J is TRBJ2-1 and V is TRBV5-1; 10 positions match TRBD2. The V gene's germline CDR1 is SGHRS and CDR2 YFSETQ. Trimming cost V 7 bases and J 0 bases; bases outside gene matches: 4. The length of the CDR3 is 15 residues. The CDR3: CASRTSGDSYNEQFF. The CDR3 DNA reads TGCGCCAGCCGGACTAGCGGTGACTCCTACAATGAGCAGTTCTTC.

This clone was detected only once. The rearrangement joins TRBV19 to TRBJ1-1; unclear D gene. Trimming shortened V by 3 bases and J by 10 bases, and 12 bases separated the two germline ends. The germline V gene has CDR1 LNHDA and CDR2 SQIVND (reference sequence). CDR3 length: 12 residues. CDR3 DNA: TGTGCCAGTAGTATCTCGGGGTACGGAGCTTTCTTT. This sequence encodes CASSISGYGAFF. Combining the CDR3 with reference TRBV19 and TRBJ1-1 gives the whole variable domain DGGITQSPKYLFRKEGQNVTLSCEQNLNHDAMYWYRQDPGQGLRLIYYSQIVNDFQKGDIAEGYSVSREKKESFPLTVTSAQKNPTAFYLCASSISGYGAFFGQGTRLTVV.

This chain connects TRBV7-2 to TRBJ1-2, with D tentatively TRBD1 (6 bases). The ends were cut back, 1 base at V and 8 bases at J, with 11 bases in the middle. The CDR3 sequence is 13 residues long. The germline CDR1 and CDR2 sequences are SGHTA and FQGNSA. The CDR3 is CASSLGQGRGYTF. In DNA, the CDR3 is TGTGCCAGCAGCTTAGGGCAGGGGAGAGGCTACACCTTC.

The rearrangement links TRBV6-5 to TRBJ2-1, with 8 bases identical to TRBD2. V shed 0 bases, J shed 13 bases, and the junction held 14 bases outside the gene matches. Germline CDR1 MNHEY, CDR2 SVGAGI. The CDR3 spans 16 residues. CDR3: CASSYSISGGPELQFF. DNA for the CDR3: TGTGCCAGCAGTTACTCGATCAGCGGGGGACCAGAATTACAGTTCTTC.

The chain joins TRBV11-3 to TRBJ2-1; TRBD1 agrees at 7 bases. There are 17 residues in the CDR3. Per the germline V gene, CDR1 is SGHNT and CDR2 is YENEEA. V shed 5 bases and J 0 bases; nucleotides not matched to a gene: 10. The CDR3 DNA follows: TGTGCCAGCAGCCCAGGGGGTGTCTGGAGCTCCTACAATGAGCAGTTCTTC. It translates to CASSPGGVWSSYNEQFF.

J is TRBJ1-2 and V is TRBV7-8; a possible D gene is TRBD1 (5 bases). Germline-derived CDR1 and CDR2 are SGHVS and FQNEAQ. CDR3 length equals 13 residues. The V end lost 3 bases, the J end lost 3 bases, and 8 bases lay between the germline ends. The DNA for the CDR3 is TGTGCCAGCAGCTTGGACATTTACTATGGCTACACCTTC. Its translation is CASSLDIYYGYTF.

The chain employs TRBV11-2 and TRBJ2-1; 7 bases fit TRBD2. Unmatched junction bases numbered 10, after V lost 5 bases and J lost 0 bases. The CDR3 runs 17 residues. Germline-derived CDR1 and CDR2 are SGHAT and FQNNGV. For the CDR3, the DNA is TGTGCCAGCAGCCCACGGGAGCGGGGATACTCCTACAATGAGCAGTTCTTC. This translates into CASSPRERGYSYNEQFF. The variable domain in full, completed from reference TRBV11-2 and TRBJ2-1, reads EAGVAQSPRYKIIEKRQSVAFWCNPISGHATLYWYQQILGQGPKLLIQFQNNGVVDDSQLPKDRFSAERLKGVDSTLKIQPAKLEDSAVYLCASSPRERGYSYNEQFFGPGTRLTVL.